This T cell receptor (beta chain) was identified during a study of T cell changes during pregnancy in multiple sclerosis. Germline values: CDR1 SGHKS, CDR2 YYEKEE (reference sequence). The CDR3 has 17 amino acids. V lost 3 bases to trimming and J lost 0 bases; unmatched junction nucleotides: 10. The protocol was immunoSEQ multiplex PCR, while the TCRdb copy is restricted to in-frame clones and leaves out a portion. Of 90,000 to 100,000 clones detected, approximately 92% appear once; the ten largest clones hold 3.5% to 4.5%. The V call is TRBV5-5, the J call TRBJ1-2; 8 bases fit TRBD1. Material: peripheral blood, obtained in the first trimester of pregnancy. The sequence was collected from a female donor with multiple sclerosis, enrolled in a pregnancy study. CDR3: CASSYRGNTQPNYGYTF. The CDR3 nucleotides are TGTGCCAGCAGCTACAGGGGGAACACCCAACCTAACTATGGCTACACCTTC.